The rows below give T cell receptor beta chains drawn from one sample of a study of cytomegalovirus exposure and HLA in healthy donors. TCRdb's table, derived via immunoSEQ multiplex PCR, lists solely in-frame clones and lacks some. Here the sample spans approximately 82,000 clones, about 92% being singletons. Sequencing was performed on PBMCs. The origin of the receptors is a man younger than 35 in good health and CMV-seronegative. The CDR3 runs from the conserved cysteine through the conserved F or W. D genes are given only for firm matches. Some rows mark clone size as missing; the rest say once, few, many or name a class of expanded clone.

j_call,clone_size,d_call,v_call,cdr3_nt,cdr3_aa
TRBJ1-6,once,-,TRBV5-5,TGTGCCAGCAGCTTAGGACAGTCAGAGTCACCCCTCCACTTT,CASSLGQSESPLHF
TRBJ1-1,-,TRBD1,TRBV4-1,TGCGCCAGCAGCCAAGATATTTATGGGAACAGGGGGCTCGCAGCTTTCTTT,CASSQDIYGNRGLAAFF
TRBJ1-5,-,TRBD1,TRBV7-9,TGTGCCAGCAGCTCAATTACAGGGGGCGGCAATCAGCCCCAGCATTTT,CASSSITGGGNQPQHF
TRBJ2-2,-,-,TRBV9,TGTGCCAGCAGCTACCGCGCCGGGGAGCTGTTTTTT,CASSYRAGELFF
TRBJ1-6,-,-,TRBV19,TGTGCCAGTAGTATAGGCGCAGGGAAAGCTGGTTCACCCCTCCACTTT,CASSIGAGKAGSPLHF
TRBJ1-2,-,-,TRBV30,TGTGCCTGGAATTTATTAGTGGGCTACACCTTC,CAWNLLVGYTF
TRBJ1-1,few,-,TRBV29-1,TGCAGCGGGGGAGGGGGGACTGAAGCTTTCTTT,CSGGGGTEAFF
TRBJ2-7,-,-,TRBV5-5,TGTGCCAGCAGCTTGGCGGAGGGACTGCTCTACGAGCAGTACTTC,CASSLAEGLLYEQYF
TRBJ2-1,-,-,TRBV11-2,TGTGCCAGCAGCTTAGGGAGCCTAATAGCTGTGAATGAGCAGTTCTTC,CASSLGSLIAVNEQFF
TRBJ1-2,-,-,TRBV30,TGTGCCTGGAGAGACAGGTCCCCCTACTATGGCTACACCTTC,CAWRDRSPYYGYTF
TRBJ1-5,-,-,TRBV19,TGTGCCAGTAGTATCTATCCCTCTAGCAATCAGCCCCAGCATTTT,CASSIYPSSNQPQHF
TRBJ2-5,few,TRBD1,TRBV7-9,TGTGCCAGCCTAGGGGGCTCAGGGGAGACCCAGTACTTC,CASLGGSGETQYF
TRBJ1-1,-,TRBD1,TRBV2,TGTGCCAGCAGGACAGGGGGCAGGGCTGAAGCTTTCTTT,CASRTGGRAEAFF
TRBJ1-3,-,-,TRBV6-5,TGTGCCAGCATAGGAAACACCATATATTTT,CASIGNTIYF
TRBJ1-2,-,TRBD1,TRBV6-5,TGTGCCAGCAGTTTTCAGGGACAGAACTATGGCTACACCTTC,CASSFQGQNYGYTF
TRBJ1-2,-,-,TRBV5-1,TGCGCCAGCAGCTTTTACGGTAATGGCTACACCTTC,CASSFYGNGYTF
TRBJ2-7,once,TRBD1,TRBV7-9,TGTGCCAGCAGCTTAGGGGACAGGGGGTTCGACGAGCAGTACTTC,CASSLGDRGFDEQYF
TRBJ2-7,-,-,TRBV6-6,TGTGCCAGCACCACAGGGTGGGCCTCCTACGAGCAGTACTTC,CASTTGWASYEQYF
TRBJ2-4,-,TRBD2,TRBV7-2,TGTGCCAGCAGCTTGGGGACTAGCGGGAACATTCAGTACTTC,CASSLGTSGNIQYF
TRBJ1-2,-,-,TRBV2,TGTGCCAGCAGTGCGGGGGTCAGGGCAGGCTACACCTTC,CASSAGVRAGYTF
TRBJ2-5,-,TRBD2,TRBV7-2,TGTGCCAGCAGTCCCCTCGTAGGTCGGCGGGGGGGTTGGCAAGAGACCCAGTACTTC,CASSPLVGRRGGWQETQYF
TRBJ1-1,once,-,TRBV19,TGTGCCAGTAGTATGGGACTTAAAGTGAACACTGAAGCTTTCTTT,CASSMGLKVNTEAFF
TRBJ1-5,-,TRBD1,TRBV12-5,TGTGCTAGTGGTCCCCCACAGGGGAATCAGCCCCAGCATTTT,CASGPPQGNQPQHF
TRBJ2-2,-,-,TRBV10-3,TGTGCCATCAGTCCTTTGGACATGGCCGGGGAGCTGTTTTTT,CAISPLDMAGELFF
TRBJ2-1,-,TRBD2,TRBV28,TGTGCCAGCACGCTGGGACTAGCGGGAGAAAATGAGCAGTTCTTC,CASTLGLAGENEQFF
TRBJ2-1,-,TRBD2,TRBV6-4,TGTGCCAGCAGTGACCACTCGGGAGGTGGCTACAATGAGCAGTTCTTC,CASSDHSGGGYNEQFF
TRBJ1-1,-,TRBD1,TRBV5-1,TGCGCCAGCAGCCTGACAGGGGTGAACACTGAAGCTTTCTTT,CASSLTGVNTEAFF
TRBJ2-5,once,-,TRBV4-1,TGCGCCAGCAGCCATCTAGCAAATGGGGAGACCCAGTACTTC,CASSHLANGETQYF
TRBJ1-6,-,TRBD1,TRBV10-2,TGCGCCAGCAGCGAAGACAGGGTAGCCTATAATTCACCCCTCCACTTT,CASSEDRVAYNSPLHF
TRBJ2-7,-,-,TRBV30,TGTGCCTGGAGTGTCATTCGGGGGCAGTACTTC,CAWSVIRGQYF
TRBJ1-2,-,TRBD1,TRBV11-2,TGTGCCAGCAGCTTAGCCGGGACAGGGGATAATGGCTACACCTTC,CASSLAGTGDNGYTF
TRBJ1-1,-,-,TRBV7-9,TGTGCCAGCAGCTTAGCCGGGGAAGCAGCTTTCTTT,CASSLAGEAAFF
TRBJ2-1,-,-,TRBV15,TGTGCCACCAGCGGAACCGAGGGGGGGTCCTACAATGAGCAGTTCTTC,CATSGTEGGSYNEQFF
TRBJ2-1,-,-,TRBV5-1,TGCGCCAGCAGCTTGGTGGACCCTCAGGGTGAGCAGTTCTTC,CASSLVDPQGEQFF
TRBJ1-2,-,-,TRBV6-5,TGTGCCAGCAGTTCCCAGCGGGGTGGCTATGGCTACACCTTC,CASSSQRGGYGYTF
TRBJ1-2,-,-,TRBV19,TGTGCCAGTAGGTCTCCAGGACTTAACTATGGCTACACCTTC,CASRSPGLNYGYTF
TRBJ1-2,-,TRBD1,TRBV7-9,TGTGCCAGCAGCCCGGGGGGGACAGGGGTAGACTATGGCTACACCTTC,CASSPGGTGVDYGYTF
TRBJ2-7,once,-,TRBV5-1,TGCGCCAGCAGCTTGGCAGGGGCCAACGAGCAGTACTTC,CASSLAGANEQYF
TRBJ2-5,-,-,TRBV10-3,TGTGCCATCAGGGCTGAACAAGAGACCCAGTACTTC,CAIRAEQETQYF
TRBJ2-1,-,TRBD1,TRBV11-2,TGTGCCAGCAGCTTGGACAGGGAAAATGAGCAGTTCTTC,CASSLDRENEQFF
TRBJ2-7,-,TRBD1,TRBV27,TGTGCCAGCAGTTTAAATCAGGTTTGGGACAGTCGGAACGAGCAGTACTTC,CASSLNQVWDSRNEQYF